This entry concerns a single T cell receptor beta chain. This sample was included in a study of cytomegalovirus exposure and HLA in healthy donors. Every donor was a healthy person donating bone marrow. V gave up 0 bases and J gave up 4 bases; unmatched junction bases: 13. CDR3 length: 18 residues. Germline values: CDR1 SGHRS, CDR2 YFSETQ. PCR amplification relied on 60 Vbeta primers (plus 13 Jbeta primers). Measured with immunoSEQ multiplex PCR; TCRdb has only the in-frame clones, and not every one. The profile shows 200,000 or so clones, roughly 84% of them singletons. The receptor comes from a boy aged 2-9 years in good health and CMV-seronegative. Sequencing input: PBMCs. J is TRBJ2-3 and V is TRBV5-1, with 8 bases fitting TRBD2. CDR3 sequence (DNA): TGCGCCAGCAGCTTGGCCGGGTATACCGGGACTAGATCAGATACGCAGTATTTT. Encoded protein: CASSLAGYTGTRSDTQYF.